This T cell receptor beta chain comes out of a study of blood T cell repertoires in COVID-19. Germline V gene data show CDR1 as SGHNT and CDR2 as YENEEA. The CDR3 has 15 residues. The J segment lost 8 bases and the V segment lost 4 bases, leaving 9 bases of the junction unmatched. Sequenced by immunoSEQ multiplex PCR; TCRdb stores in-frame clones only, minus some. The sample contains roughly 53,000 clones, roughly 77% of which appear only once. The sequence came from a man aged 65 to 85 with active or convalescent COVID-19. The chain links TRBV11-3 to TRBJ2-4; 9 nucleotides agree with TRBD1. Input material: peripheral blood. This CDR3 reads CASSSVRGQGHIQYF. In DNA, the CDR3 is TGTGCCAGCAGCTCAGTTCGGGGACAGGGACACATTCAGTACTTC.